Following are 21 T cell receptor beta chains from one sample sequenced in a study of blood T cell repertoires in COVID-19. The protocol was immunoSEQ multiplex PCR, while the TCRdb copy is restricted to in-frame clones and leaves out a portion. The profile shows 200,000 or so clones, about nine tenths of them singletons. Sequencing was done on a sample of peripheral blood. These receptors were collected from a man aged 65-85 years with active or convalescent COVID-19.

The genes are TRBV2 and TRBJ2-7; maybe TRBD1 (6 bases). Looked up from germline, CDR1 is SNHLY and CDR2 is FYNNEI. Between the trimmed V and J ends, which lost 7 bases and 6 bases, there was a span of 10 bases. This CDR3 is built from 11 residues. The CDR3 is CASNRAGEQYF. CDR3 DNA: TGTGCCAGCAACAGGGCAGGCGAGCAGTACTTC.

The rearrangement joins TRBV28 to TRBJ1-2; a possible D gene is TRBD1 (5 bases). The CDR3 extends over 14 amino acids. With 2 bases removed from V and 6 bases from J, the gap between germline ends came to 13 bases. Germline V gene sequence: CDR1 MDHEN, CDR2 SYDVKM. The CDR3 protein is CASSLGRALDGYTF. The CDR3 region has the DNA TGTGCCAGCAGTTTAGGCAGGGCATTAGATGGCTACACCTTC.

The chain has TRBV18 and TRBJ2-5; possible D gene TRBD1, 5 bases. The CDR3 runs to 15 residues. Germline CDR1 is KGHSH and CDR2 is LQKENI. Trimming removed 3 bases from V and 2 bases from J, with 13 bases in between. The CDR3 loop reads CASSPSTVRQETQYF. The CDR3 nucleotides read TGTGCCAGCTCACCCTCGACAGTCCGACAAGAGACCCAGTACTTC.

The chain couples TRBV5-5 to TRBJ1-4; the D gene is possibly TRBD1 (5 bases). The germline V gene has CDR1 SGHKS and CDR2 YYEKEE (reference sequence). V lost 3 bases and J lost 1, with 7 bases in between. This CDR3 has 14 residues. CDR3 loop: CASSSGLTNEKLFF. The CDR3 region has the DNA TGTGCCAGCAGCTCAGGGCTAACTAATGAAAAACTGTTTTTT.

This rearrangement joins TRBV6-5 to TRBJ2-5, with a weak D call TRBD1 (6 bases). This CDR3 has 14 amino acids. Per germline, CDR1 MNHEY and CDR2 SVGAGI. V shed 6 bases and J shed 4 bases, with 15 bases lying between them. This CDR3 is CASRTGNLAETQYF. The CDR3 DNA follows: TGTGCCAGCAGGACAGGAAACTTGGCAGAGACCCAGTACTTC.

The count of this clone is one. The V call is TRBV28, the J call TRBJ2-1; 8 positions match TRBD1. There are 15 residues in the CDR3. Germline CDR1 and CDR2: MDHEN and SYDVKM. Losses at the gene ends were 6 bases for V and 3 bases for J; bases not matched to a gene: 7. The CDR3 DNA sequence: TGTGCCAGCAGGGATACAGGGGGAGGCTACAATGAGCAGTTCTTC. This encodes CASRDTGGGYNEQFF.

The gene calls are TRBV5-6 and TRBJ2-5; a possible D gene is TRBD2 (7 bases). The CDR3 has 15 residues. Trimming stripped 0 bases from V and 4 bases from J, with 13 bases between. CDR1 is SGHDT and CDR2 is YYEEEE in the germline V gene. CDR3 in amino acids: CASSLDGGAGETQYF. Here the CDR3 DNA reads TGTGCCAGCAGCTTGGATGGGGGGGCGGGAGAGACCCAGTACTTC.

The CDR3 DNA sequence: TGTGCCAGCAGTCGTCATACAGGGGGCGCGACATCCTATTCACCCCTCCACTTT. Residues: CASSRHTGGATSYSPLHF. The chain has TRBV2 and TRBJ1-6, with 9 bases fitting TRBD1. The germline V gene has CDR1 SNHLY and CDR2 FYNNEI. This CDR3 comprises 18 residues. V lost 5 bases and J lost 8; bases outside the gene matches: 16. Based on the CDR3 plus reference TRBV2 and TRBJ1-6, the full variable domain is EPEVTQTPSHQVTQMGQEVILRCVPISNHLYFYWYRQILGQKVEFLVSFYNNEISEKSEIFDDQFSVERPDGSNFTLKIRSTKLEDSAMYFCASSRHTGGATSYSPLHFGNGTRLTVT.

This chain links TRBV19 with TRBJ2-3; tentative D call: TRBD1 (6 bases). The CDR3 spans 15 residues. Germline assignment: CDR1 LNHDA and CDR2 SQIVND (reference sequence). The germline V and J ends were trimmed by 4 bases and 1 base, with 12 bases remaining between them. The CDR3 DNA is TGTGCCAGTAGTAACAACCCAGGGGGCACAGATACGCAGTATTTT. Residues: CASSNNPGGTDTQYF.

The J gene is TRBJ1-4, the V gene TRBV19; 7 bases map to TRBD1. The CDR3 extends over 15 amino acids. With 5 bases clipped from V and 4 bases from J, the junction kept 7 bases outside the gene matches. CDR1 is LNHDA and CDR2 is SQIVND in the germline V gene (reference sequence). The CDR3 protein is CASSWPGQNNEKLFF. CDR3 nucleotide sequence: TGTGCCAGTAGTTGGCCGGGACAGAATAATGAAAAACTGTTTTTT. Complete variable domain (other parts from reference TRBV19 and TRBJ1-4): DGGITQSPKYLFRKEGQNVTLSCEQNLNHDAMYWYRQDPGQGLRLIYYSQIVNDFQKGDIAEGYSVSREKKESFPLTVTSAQKNPTAFYLCASSWPGQNNEKLFFGSGTQLSVL.

CDR3 sequence (DNA): TGTGCCACCAGTGACTCTATGACTAGCGGGAGCTCCTACAATGAGCAGTTCTTC. This sequence encodes CATSDSMTSGSSYNEQFF. The gene calls are TRBV24-1 and TRBJ2-1; 12 bases map to TRBD2. Germline CDR1 KGHDR, CDR2 SFDVKD. The junction had 6 bases not matched to a gene; V was cut back by 4 bases and J by 0 bases. The CDR3 runs 18 residues.

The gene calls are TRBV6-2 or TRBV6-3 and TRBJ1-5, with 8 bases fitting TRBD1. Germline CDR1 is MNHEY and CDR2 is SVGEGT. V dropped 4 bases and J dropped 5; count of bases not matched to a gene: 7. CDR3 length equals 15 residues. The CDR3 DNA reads TGTGCCAGCAGTTTTGACAGGGGCAGTTATCAGCCCCAGCATTTT. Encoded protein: CASSFDRGSYQPQHF.

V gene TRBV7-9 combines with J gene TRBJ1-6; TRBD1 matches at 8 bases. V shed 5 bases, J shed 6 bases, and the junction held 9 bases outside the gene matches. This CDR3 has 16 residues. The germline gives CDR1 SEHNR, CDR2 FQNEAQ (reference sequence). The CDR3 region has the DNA TGTGCCAGCAGCAATAACTTGGGACAGGCTAATTCACCCCTCCACTTT. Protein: CASSNNLGQANSPLHF. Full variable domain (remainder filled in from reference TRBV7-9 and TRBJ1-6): DTGVSQNPRHKITKRGQNVTFRCDPISEHNRLYWYRQTLGQGPEFLTYFQNEAQLEKSRLLSDRFSAERPKGSFSTLEIQRTEQGDSAMYLCASSNNLGQANSPLHFGNGTRLTVT.

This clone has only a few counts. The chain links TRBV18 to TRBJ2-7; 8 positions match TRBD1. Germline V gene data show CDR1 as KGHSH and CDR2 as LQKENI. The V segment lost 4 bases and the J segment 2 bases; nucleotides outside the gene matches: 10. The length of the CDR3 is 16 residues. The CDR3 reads CASSHHRTTGAYEQYF. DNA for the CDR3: TGTGCCAGCTCACATCATAGGACGACAGGGGCCTACGAGCAGTACTTC. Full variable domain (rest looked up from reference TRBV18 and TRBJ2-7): NAGVMQNPRHLVRRRGQEARLRCSPMKGHSHVYWYRQLPEEGLKFMVYLQKENIIDESGMPKERFSAEFPKEGPSILRIQQVVRGDSAAYFCASSHHRTTGAYEQYFGPGTRLTVT.

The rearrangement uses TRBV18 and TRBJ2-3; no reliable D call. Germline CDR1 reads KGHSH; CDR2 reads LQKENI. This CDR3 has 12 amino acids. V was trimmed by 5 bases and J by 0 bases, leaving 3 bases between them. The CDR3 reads CASSSSTDTQYF. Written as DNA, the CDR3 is TGTGCCAGCTCATCTAGCACAGATACGCAGTATTTT.

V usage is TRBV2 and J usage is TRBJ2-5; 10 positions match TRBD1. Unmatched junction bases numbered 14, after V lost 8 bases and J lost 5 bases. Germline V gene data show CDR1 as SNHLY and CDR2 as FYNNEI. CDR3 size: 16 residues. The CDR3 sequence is CASPGRQGARGETQYF. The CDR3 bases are TGTGCCAGCCCAGGGCGACAGGGGGCTAGGGGGGAGACCCAGTACTTC.

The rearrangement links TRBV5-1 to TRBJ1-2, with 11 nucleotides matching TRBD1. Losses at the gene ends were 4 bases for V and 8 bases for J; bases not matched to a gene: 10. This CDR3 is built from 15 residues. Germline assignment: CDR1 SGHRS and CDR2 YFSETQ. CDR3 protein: CASSGTGGTGSGYTF. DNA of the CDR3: TGCGCCAGCAGCGGGACAGGGGGAACTGGTTCCGGCTACACCTTC.

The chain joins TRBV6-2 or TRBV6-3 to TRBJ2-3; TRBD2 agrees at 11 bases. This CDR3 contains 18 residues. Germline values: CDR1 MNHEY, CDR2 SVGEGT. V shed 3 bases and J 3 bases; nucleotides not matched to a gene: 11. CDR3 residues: CASSYPSLAGVLTDTQYF. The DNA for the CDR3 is TGTGCCAGCAGTTATCCCTCACTAGCGGGGGTGTTGACAGATACGCAGTATTTT.

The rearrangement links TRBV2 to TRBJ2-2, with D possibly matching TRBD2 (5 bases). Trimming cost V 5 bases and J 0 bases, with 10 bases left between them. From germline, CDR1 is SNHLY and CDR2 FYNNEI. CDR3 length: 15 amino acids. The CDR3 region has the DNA TGTGCCAGCAGTCCGTCGAGGGCGAACACCGGGGAGCTGTTTTTT. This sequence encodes CASSPSRANTGELFF.

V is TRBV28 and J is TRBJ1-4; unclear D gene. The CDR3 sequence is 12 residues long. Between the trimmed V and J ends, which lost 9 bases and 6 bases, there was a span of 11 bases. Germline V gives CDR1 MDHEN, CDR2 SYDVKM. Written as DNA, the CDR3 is TGTGCCAGTTCGGTGCGGGATGAAAAACTGTTTTTT. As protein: CASSVRDEKLFF.

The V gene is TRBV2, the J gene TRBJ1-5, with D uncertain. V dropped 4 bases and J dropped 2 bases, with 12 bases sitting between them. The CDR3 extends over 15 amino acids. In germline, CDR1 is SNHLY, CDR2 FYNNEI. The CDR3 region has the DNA TGTGCCAGCAGTGCGGGAGGGTATCGCAATCAGCCCCAGCATTTT. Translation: CASSAGGYRNQPQHF. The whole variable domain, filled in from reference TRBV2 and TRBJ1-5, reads EPEVTQTPSHQVTQMGQEVILRCVPISNHLYFYWYRQILGQKVEFLVSFYNNEISEKSEIFDDQFSVERPDGSNFTLKIRSTKLEDSAMYFCASSAGGYRNQPQHFGDGTRLSIL.